A single sample gave rise to the 15 T cell receptor beta chains below, sequenced in a study of blood T cell repertoires in COVID-19. The table came from immunoSEQ multiplex PCR; TCRdb's copy has only in-frame clones and leaves some out. The sample lists roughly 190,000 clones, roughly four fifths occurring once. Sequences were obtained from peripheral blood. These receptors came from a woman aged 45-65 years with acute or convalescent COVID-19.

This clone was seen only once. The CDR3 is CASSVQGARTGELFF. In DNA, the CDR3 is TGTGCCAGTAGTGTCCAGGGGGCGCGGACCGGGGAGCTGTTTTTT. The chain uses TRBV19 and TRBJ2-2; 8 nucleotides match TRBD1. Germline assignment: CDR1 LNHDA and CDR2 SQIVND (reference sequence). Trimming removed 5 bases from V and 5 bases from J; junction bases left unmatched: 7. This CDR3 region has 15 residues.

This clone was counted only a few times. The chain employs TRBV3-1 (or the pseudogene TRBV3-2) and TRBJ1-3, with TRBD1 as a possible D gene (5 bases). The germline V gene encodes CDR1 LGHDT and CDR2 YNNKEL (reference sequence). V gave up 4 bases and J gave up 0 bases, with 10 bases separating them. There are 15 residues in the CDR3. The CDR3, as DNA: TGTGCCAGCAGCCGCATCGGGGGCTCTGGAAACACCATATATTTT. Protein: CASSRIGGSGNTIYF.

This clone was counted a few times. The gene calls are TRBV4-1 and TRBJ1-2; 9 bases match TRBD1. The CDR3 length is 19 residues. Germline CDR1 reads MGHRA; CDR2 reads YSYEKL. Unmatched junction bases numbered 18, after V lost 1 base and J lost 6 bases. CDR3 sequence: CASSQVSGYSRDRDDGYTF. CDR3 coding DNA: TGCGCCAGCAGCCAAGTGTCCGGTTACTCTAGGGACAGGGACGATGGCTACACCTTC.

This chain connects TRBV7-8 to TRBJ2-7; 7 nucleotides agree with TRBD1. The CDR3 is 14 residues long. The V gene end was trimmed by 4 bases and the J gene end by 5 bases; junction bases not matched to a gene: 8. The germline CDR1 and CDR2 sequences are SGHVS and FQNEAQ. CDR3 in amino acids: CASSSDTGVDEQYF. The CDR3 DNA reads TGTGCCAGCAGCTCAGATACAGGGGTGGACGAGCAGTACTTC.

The chain recombines TRBV6-2 or TRBV6-3 with TRBJ1-5, with a weak D call TRBD1 (5 bases). V lost 5 bases to trimming and J lost 6 bases, with 14 bases between them. CDR1 and CDR2 from the germline V gene are MNHEY and SVGEGT. CDR3 size: 14 residues. CDR3 amino acids: CASSLPGGGQPQHF. CDR3 sequence (DNA): TGTGCCAGCAGTCTCCCGGGCGGGGGTCAGCCCCAGCATTTT.

The chain couples TRBV11-2 to TRBJ2-1; D is ambiguous. CDR1 is SGHAT, CDR2 FQNNGV, per germline. The CDR3 is 12 residues long. The ends were cut back, 2 bases at V and 5 bases at J, with 4 bases in the middle. CDR3 sequence (DNA): TGTGCCAGCAGCTTATTCAACAATGAGCAGTTCTTC. It yields the protein CASSLFNNEQFF.

The chain is built from TRBV19 and TRBJ2-2; 10 bases align to TRBD2. The germline CDR1 and CDR2 sequences are LNHDA and SQIVND (reference sequence). With 6 bases clipped from V and 4 bases from J, the junction kept 8 bases outside the gene matches. The CDR3 has 16 amino acids. The CDR3 DNA follows: TGTGCCAGTAGGCTTAGCGGGGGGTTTGTCACCGGGGAGCTGTTTTTT. This encodes CASRLSGGFVTGELFF.

The gene calls are TRBV28 and TRBJ1-5; 8 bases line up with TRBD1. V shed 2 bases and J 6 bases; nucleotides not matched to a gene: 9. Germline CDR1 reads MDHEN; CDR2 reads SYDVKM. CDR3 length: 16 amino acids. CDR3 sequence reads: CASSLGDRNRGQPQHF. In DNA, the CDR3 is TGTGCCAGCAGTTTAGGGGACAGGAATAGGGGTCAGCCCCAGCATTTT.

The chain uses TRBV4-3 and TRBJ2-1, with D possibly TRBD2 on 5 matching bases. Germline V gene data show CDR1 as LGHNA and CDR2 as YSLEER. There are 15 residues in the CDR3. V was clipped by 3 bases and J by 2 bases, with 11 bases between them. The chain's CDR3 is CASSHIQEAYNEQFF. The DNA of the CDR3 is TGCGCCAGCAGCCATATCCAGGAGGCCTACAATGAGCAGTTCTTC.

V usage is TRBV7-2 and J usage is TRBJ1-6; 7 bases are shared with TRBD1. Per the germline V gene, CDR1 is SGHTA and CDR2 is FQGNSA. The CDR3 is 15 residues long. The ends lost 5 bases at V and 7 bases at J; junction bases unmatched: 8. CDR3 in amino acids: CASSLGTATNSPLHF. Written as DNA, the CDR3 is TGTGCCAGCAGCCTCGGGACAGCCACGAATTCACCCCTCCACTTT.

CDR3 coding DNA: TGTGCCAGCAGCTTCTCTTCAGATAAGGGAAACACCATATATTTT. As protein: CASSFSSDKGNTIYF. The chain is built from TRBV7-2 and TRBJ1-3; D is ambiguous. The CDR3 is 15 amino acids. Germline-derived CDR1 and CDR2 are SGHTA and FQGNSA. Trimming pared 3 bases from V and 4 bases from J, leaving 13 bases between.

The J gene is TRBJ1-1, the V gene TRBV24-1, with 7 bases matching TRBD1. The CDR3 loop spans 13 amino acids. Germline CDR1 is KGHDR and CDR2 is SFDVKD. Trimming at V came to 8 bases and at J to 4 bases, leaving 6 bases not matched to a gene. The CDR3 DNA is TGTGCCACCAAGGGGGCCCATGGCACTGAAGCTTTCTTT. It encodes CATKGAHGTEAFF.

V and J are TRBV11-2 and TRBJ2-5; D is possibly TRBD1 (7 bases). CDR3 size: 16 residues. Trimming stripped 5 bases from V and 2 bases from J, with 18 bases between. Germline-derived CDR1 and CDR2 are SGHAT and FQNNGV. The CDR3 region is CASSPRGQTRQETQYF. CDR3 sequence (DNA): TGTGCCAGCAGCCCGCGGGGACAGACAAGACAAGAGACCCAGTACTTC.

This clone occurred a few times. The chain recombines TRBV18 with TRBJ2-7; D remains unclear. Germline loops: CDR1 KGHSH, CDR2 LQKENI. CDR3 length: 13 amino acids. V lost 2 bases and J 0 bases, leaving 5 bases between the germline ends. CDR3 protein: CASSPMSSYEQYF. The CDR3 DNA reads as TGTGCCAGCTCACCAATGAGCTCCTACGAGCAGTACTTC.

This clone came up once. This chain uses TRBV7-9 with TRBJ2-1; D is unclear. The V gene's germline CDR1 is SEHNR and CDR2 FQNEAQ (reference sequence). The CDR3 contains 17 residues. V shed 5 bases and J shed 6 bases, with 23 bases lying between them. The CDR3 bases are TGTGCCAGCAGCCCCATTCCCGGAGAATGGGTGAGCAATGAGCAGTTCTTC. It encodes CASSPIPGEWVSNEQFF.